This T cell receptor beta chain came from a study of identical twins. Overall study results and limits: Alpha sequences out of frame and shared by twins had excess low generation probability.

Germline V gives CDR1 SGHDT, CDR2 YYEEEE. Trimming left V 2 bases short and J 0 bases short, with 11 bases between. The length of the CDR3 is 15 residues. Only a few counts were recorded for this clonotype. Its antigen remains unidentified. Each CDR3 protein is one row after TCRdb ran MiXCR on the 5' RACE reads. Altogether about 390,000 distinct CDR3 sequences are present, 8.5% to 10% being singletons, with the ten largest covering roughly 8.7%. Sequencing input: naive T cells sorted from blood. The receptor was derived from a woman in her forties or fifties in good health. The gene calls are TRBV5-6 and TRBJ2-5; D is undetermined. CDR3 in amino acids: CASSFYGRNQETQYF. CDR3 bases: TGTGCCAGCAGCTTTTACGGAAGAAACCAAGAGACCCAGTACTTC.